Below, 4 T cell receptor beta chains from the same sample are listed, as sequenced in a study of blood T cell repertoires in COVID-19. The repertoire was sequenced with immunoSEQ multiplex PCR; TCRdb's copy has only in-frame clones and lacks some. The sample has a few hundred thousand clones; approximately 89% are singletons. Sequencing used PBMCs or T cells enriched from blood (not recorded which). The receptor source for this set is a woman aged 40 to 50 with acute COVID-19.

CDR3 protein: CASSLWGQGTNEKLFF. CDR3 sequence (DNA): TGTGCCAGCAGCTTGTGGGGACAGGGCACTAATGAAAAACTGTTTTTT. The chain combines TRBV5-4 with TRBJ1-4; 9 bases agree with TRBD1. The germline V gene has CDR1 SGHNT and CDR2 YYREEE (reference sequence). This CDR3 spans 16 amino acids. V was pared by 1 base and J by 2 bases, with 3 bases of the junction left unmatched.

The chain couples TRBV10-2 to TRBJ2-7, with 8 bases aligning to TRBD2. The J segment lost 3 bases and the V segment lost 5 bases, leaving 6 bases of the junction unmatched. This CDR3 has 14 residues. The V gene's germline CDR1 is WSHSY and CDR2 SAAADI. CDR3 region: CASSKAGGNYEQYV. DNA for the CDR3: TGCGCCAGCAGTAAGGCGGGAGGAAACTACGAGCAGTACGTC.

The V call is TRBV7-9, the J call TRBJ1-1; tentatively, D is TRBD1 (6 bases). The CDR3 sequence is 15 residues long. Germline-derived CDR1 and CDR2 are SEHNR and FQNEAQ (reference sequence). The V end lost 4 bases, the J end lost 3 bases, and 15 bases lay between the germline ends. Written as DNA, the CDR3 is TGTGCCAGCAGCTCGGAGGGGGGGTTACACACTGAAGCTTTCTTT. It specifies CASSSEGGLHTEAFF.

The chain is built from TRBV30 and TRBJ1-2, with D possibly being TRBD1 (5 bases). The germline V and J ends were trimmed by 2 bases and 4 bases, with 11 bases remaining between them. The CDR3 extends over 13 amino acids. From germline, CDR1 is GTSNPN and CDR2 SVGIG (reference sequence). The CDR3 reads CAWSTPGGYGYTF. DNA of the CDR3: TGTGCCTGGAGTACCCCCGGGGGCTATGGCTACACCTTC.